A selection of T cell receptor beta chains follows, all from one sample in a study of identical twins. TCRdb reanalysed the 5' RACE reads using MiXCR and keeps one entry per CDR3 protein. The sample lists 1,800,000 or so distinct CDR3 sequences; about 32% were seen once. The specimen was cord blood. The receptors derive from a newborn girl in good health. The CDR3 runs from the conserved cysteine through the conserved F or W. D genes are given only for firm matches. Clone size appears in some rows only: once, few, many, or a class for an expanded clone.

few	NA	TRBV4-2	TRBJ1-2	TGTGCCAGCAGCCTCAAGTCATTCTCCAGTATCAACTATGGCTACACCTTC	CASSLKSFSSINYGYTF
NA	NA	TRBV14	TRBJ1-2	TGTGCCAGCAGCCCAGTGGGGGTGGCCCATGGCTACACCTTC	CASSPVGVAHGYTF
many	NA	TRBV9	TRBJ2-3	TGTGCCAGCTCCCTGGACCCCCAAACAGATACGCAGTATTTT	CASSLDPQTDTQYF
NA	NA	TRBV10-1	TRBJ2-4	TGCGCCAGCAGTGAGTCCCAAATCTACGTGCAGTACTTC	CASSESQIYVQYF
few	NA	TRBV6-1	TRBJ1-5	TGTGCCAGCTCCGGGGGCAGGGACAATCAGCCCCAGCATTTT	CASSGGRDNQPQHF
few	TRBD1	TRBV6-1	TRBJ1-1	TGTGCCAGCAGTGGTCACAGGGGGCAGATGAACACTGAAGCTTTCTTT	CASSGHRGQMNTEAFF
NA	TRBD1	TRBV5-1	TRBJ1-2	TGCGCCAGCAGCTTTCAGGGGGACAGGGCTAACTATGGCTACACCTTC	CASSFQGDRANYGYTF
few	TRBD2	TRBV12-3/TRBV12-4	TRBJ2-7	TGTGCCAGCAGTTTCCAGCTAGCGGGCACCCGATACGAGCAGTACTTC	CASSFQLAGTRYEQYF
few	TRBD1	TRBV29-1	TRBJ1-5	TGCAGCGTTCGAGGACAGGCCGGATATCAGCCCCAGCATTTT	CSVRGQAGYQPQHF
NA	TRBD2	TRBV11-1	TRBJ2-3	TGTGCCGGCAGCTTTAGTACCGGGACTAGGACAGATACGCAGTATTTT	CAGSFSTGTRTDTQYF
many	TRBD2	TRBV20-1	TRBJ2-7	TGCAGTGCGCGACTAGCGGGGGAACCTCGAACCTACGAGCAGTACTTC	CSARLAGEPRTYEQYF
few	TRBD1	TRBV6-5	TRBJ1-5	TGTGCCGGGGGGGACAGGTATTATCAGCCCCAGCATTTT	CAGGDRYYQPQHF
few	NA	TRBV7-2	TRBJ1-5	TGTGCCAGCAGCTTAGCCGAGACTACGAATCAGCCCCAGCATTTT	CASSLAETTNQPQHF
NA	NA	TRBV27	TRBJ2-1	TGTGCCAGCAGTTTATACGGGGTTGAGCCCTACAATGAGCAGTTCTTC	CASSLYGVEPYNEQFF
NA	NA	TRBV20-1	TRBJ2-1	TGCAGTGCTAGCTTCCCGAGACTAGTCAATGAGCAGTTCTTC	CSASFPRLVNEQFF
NA	NA	TRBV6-1	TRBJ1-1	TGTGCCAGCAGTGATAACTGGAACACTGAAGCTTTCTTT	CASSDNWNTEAFF
few	NA	TRBV4-1	TRBJ2-5	TGCGCCAGCAGCCAACTGATCGAAGAGACCCAGTACTTC	CASSQLIEETQYF
NA	NA	TRBV6-1	TRBJ2-7	TGTGCCAGCCATATAGGGGGGAGGAACGAGCAGTACTTC	CASHIGGRNEQYF
NA	TRBD2	TRBV7-8	TRBJ2-1	TGTGCCAGCAGGCGTAACCCGATGACTAGCGCCAAAAGCTCCTACAATGAGCAGTTCTTC	CASRRNPMTSAKSSYNEQFF
few	TRBD2	TRBV7-8	TRBJ2-7	TGTGCCAGCAGCTTAGCCTGGACTAGAACCTACGAGCAGTACTTC	CASSLAWTRTYEQYF
NA	NA	TRBV2	TRBJ2-2	TGTGCCAGCAGTGAAGGACAGATCCCCACCGGGGAGCTGTTTTTT	CASSEGQIPTGELFF
once	TRBD2	TRBV20-1	TRBJ2-5	TGCAGTGCTAGTAGGCTAGCGGGGAGAGAGACCCAGTACTTC	CSASRLAGRETQYF
once	TRBD1	TRBV5-1	TRBJ2-4	TGCGCCAGCAGCTTGGTGGGACAGCCAGGAAAGGGGGACATTCAGTACTTC	CASSLVGQPGKGDIQYF
NA	NA	TRBV18	TRBJ2-7	TGTGCCAGCTCACCTCGGACTGTGGTAGCCTACGAGCAGTACTTC	CASSPRTVVAYEQYF
NA	NA	TRBV12-3/TRBV12-4	TRBJ2-1	TGTGCCAGCATTCTGGGCGGGACGCGAAATGGGCAGTTCTTC	CASILGGTRNGQFF
few	NA	TRBV5-1	TRBJ2-7	TGCGCCAGCAGCTTGGGGTTAGGGCACGAGCAGTACTTC	CASSLGLGHEQYF
NA	TRBD2	TRBV6-1	TRBJ2-1	TGTGCCACCACCCCGGGGACTAGCCGGGATGAGCAGTTCTTC	CATTPGTSRDEQFF
few	TRBD1	TRBV7-9	TRBJ1-5	TGTGCCAGCAGCTTGTCAGGGGGAGTTAGCAATCAGCCCCAGCATTTT	CASSLSGGVSNQPQHF
many	TRBD2	TRBV7-2	TRBJ2-1	TGTGCCAGCAGCTTAGCGCTCCTAGCGGACAATGAGCAGTTCTTC	CASSLALLADNEQFF